These 4 T cell receptor beta chains originate from one sample sequenced in a study of T cell changes during pregnancy in multiple sclerosis. Some clones are missing from TCRdb's copy, which holds only in-frame ones; the method was immunoSEQ multiplex PCR. Of about 75,000 clones listed, 94% are singletons. The sample in question was CD4+ T cells from peripheral blood mononuclear cells, obtained after pregnancy. The receptors originated from a female donor with multiple sclerosis, enrolled in a pregnancy study.

CDR3 residues: CSAYLNEKLFF. Written as DNA, the CDR3 is TGCAGTGCTTACCTAAATGAAAAACTGTTTTTT. The chain carries TRBV20-1 and TRBJ1-4; D call uncertain. CDR3 size: 11 residues. Trimming removed 5 bases at V and 5 bases at J, with 6 bases between. The germline gives CDR1 DFQATT, CDR2 SNEGSKA (reference sequence).

V and J are TRBV19 and TRBJ2-4; tentatively, D is TRBD1 (6 bases). Germline CDR1 is LNHDA and CDR2 is SQIVND (reference sequence). CDR3 length equals 15 residues. V lost 6 bases and J 8 bases, leaving 20 bases between the germline ends. This CDR3 reads CASSLTVGAGDIQYF. The CDR3 bases are TGTGCCAGTAGCCTAACGGTAGGGGCAGGGGACATTCAGTACTTC.

This clone was detected only once. V usage is TRBV6-5 and J usage is TRBJ2-7, with 7 bases matching TRBD2. The CDR3 spans 12 residues. CDR1 MNHEY and CDR2 SVGAGI come from the germline V gene. V was pared by 6 bases and J by 7 bases, with 6 bases of the junction left unmatched. The CDR3 DNA follows: TGTGCCAGCAGCCCCTGGGGGGGGGAGCAGTACTTC. Translated: CASSPWGGEQYF.

The sample holds a few counts of this clone. The chain combines TRBV5-1 with TRBJ2-7; tentative D call: TRBD1 (6 bases). Germline CDR1 is SGHRS and CDR2 is YFSETQ. Trimming left V 2 bases short and J 5 bases short, with 14 bases between. The CDR3 is made up of 14 amino acids. Written as DNA, the CDR3 is TGCGCCAGCAGCTTTTCTGGGGGCATCGACGAGCAGTACTTC. Translating it yields CASSFSGGIDEQYF.